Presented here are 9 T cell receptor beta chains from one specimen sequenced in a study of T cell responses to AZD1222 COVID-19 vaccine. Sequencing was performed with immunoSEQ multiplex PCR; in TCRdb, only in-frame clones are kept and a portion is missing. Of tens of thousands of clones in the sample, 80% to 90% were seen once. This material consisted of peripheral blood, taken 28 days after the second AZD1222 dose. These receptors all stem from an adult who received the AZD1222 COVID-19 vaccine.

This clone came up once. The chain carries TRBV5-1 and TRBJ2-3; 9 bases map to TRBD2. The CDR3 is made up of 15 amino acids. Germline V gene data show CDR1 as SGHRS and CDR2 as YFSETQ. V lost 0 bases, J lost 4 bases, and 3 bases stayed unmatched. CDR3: CASSLDGGRADTQYF. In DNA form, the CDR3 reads TGCGCCAGCAGCTTGGACGGCGGGAGGGCAGATACGCAGTATTTT. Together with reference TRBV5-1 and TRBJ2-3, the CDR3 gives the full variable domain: KAGVTQTPRYLIKTRGQQVTLSCSPISGHRSVSWYQQTPGQGLQFLFEYFSETQRNKGNFPGRFSGRQFSNSRSEMNVSTLELGDSALYLCASSLDGGRADTQYFGPGTRLTVL.

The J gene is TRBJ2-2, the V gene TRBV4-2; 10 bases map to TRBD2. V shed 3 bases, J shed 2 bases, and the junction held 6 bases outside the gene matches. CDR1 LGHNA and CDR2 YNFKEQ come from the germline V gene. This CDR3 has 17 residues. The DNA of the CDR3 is TGTGCCAGCAGCCAGAATCTAGCGGGAGCTAACACCGGGGAGCTGTTTTTT. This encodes CASSQNLAGANTGELFF.

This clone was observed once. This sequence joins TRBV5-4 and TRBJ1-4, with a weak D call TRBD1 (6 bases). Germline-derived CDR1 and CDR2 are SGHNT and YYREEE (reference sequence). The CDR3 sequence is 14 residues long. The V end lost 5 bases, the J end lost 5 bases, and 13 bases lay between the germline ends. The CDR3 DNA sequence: TGTGCCAGCAGTCTACAGGGTGGGAATGAAAAACTGTTTTTT. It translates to CASSLQGGNEKLFF.

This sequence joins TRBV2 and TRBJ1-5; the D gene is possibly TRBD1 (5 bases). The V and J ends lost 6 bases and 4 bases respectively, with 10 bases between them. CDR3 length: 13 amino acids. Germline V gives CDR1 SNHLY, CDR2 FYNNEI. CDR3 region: CASSGDANQPQHF. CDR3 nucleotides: TGTGCCAGCAGCGGGGACGCAAATCAGCCCCAGCATTTT.

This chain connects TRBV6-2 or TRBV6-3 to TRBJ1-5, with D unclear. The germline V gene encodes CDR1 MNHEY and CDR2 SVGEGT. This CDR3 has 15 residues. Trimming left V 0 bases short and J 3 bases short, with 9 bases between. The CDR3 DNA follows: TGTGCCAGCAGTTACTCGAGGGTCACCAATCAGCCCCAGCATTTT. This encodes CASSYSRVTNQPQHF.

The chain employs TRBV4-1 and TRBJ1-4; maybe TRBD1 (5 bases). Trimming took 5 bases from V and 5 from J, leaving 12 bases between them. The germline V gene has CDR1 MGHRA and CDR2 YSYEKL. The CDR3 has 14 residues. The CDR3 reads CASSIREGNEKLFF. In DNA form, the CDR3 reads TGCGCCAGCAGCATCCGGGAGGGGAATGAAAAACTGTTTTTT.

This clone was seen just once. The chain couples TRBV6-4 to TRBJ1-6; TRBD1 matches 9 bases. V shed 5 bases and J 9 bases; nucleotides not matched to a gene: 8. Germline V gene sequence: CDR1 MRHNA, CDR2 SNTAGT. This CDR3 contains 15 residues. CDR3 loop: CASSPTGGSGSPLHF. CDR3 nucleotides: TGTGCCAGCAGTCCGACAGGGGGGAGCGGTTCACCCCTCCACTTT.

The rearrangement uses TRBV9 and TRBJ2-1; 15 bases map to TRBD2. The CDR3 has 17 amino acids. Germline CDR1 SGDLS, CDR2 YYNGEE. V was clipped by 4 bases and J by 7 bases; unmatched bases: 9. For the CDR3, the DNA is TGTGCCAGCAGCTCCAAGGATGGGACTAGCGGGGGGAATGAGCAGTTCTTC. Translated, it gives CASSSKDGTSGGNEQFF.

CDR3 sequence reads: CASSENFGQGTQPQHF. The CDR3 bases are TGTGCCAGTAGCGAAAACTTCGGACAGGGAACTCAGCCCCAGCATTTT. This chain uses TRBV19 with TRBJ1-5, with 8 nucleotides matching TRBD1. Germline-derived CDR1 and CDR2 are LNHDA and SQIVND (reference sequence). The CDR3 has 16 residues. V lost 6 bases and J lost 6; bases outside the gene matches: 13.